One sample yielded the 20 T cell receptor beta chains listed below, sequenced in a study of Graves' ophthalmopathy and Graves' hyperthyroidism. RNA transcripts served as template for amplifying TCR beta CDR3 sequences. Amplification began with first-round RT-PCR using HTBI primers, then second-round multiplex PCR was performed. One entry per CDR3 protein results from TCRdb running MiXCR on the multiplex PCR reads. Of approximately 700,000 distinct CDR3 sequences listed, over 40% were seen once; the top ten hold under 3.5%. The material sequenced was peripheral blood. These receptors were collected from an adult man with Graves' ophthalmopathy.

This clonotype was observed at least ten times. CDR3 in DNA: TGTGCCAGCAGCGGGTCGGAGAACACTGAAGCTTTCTTT. Protein: CASSGSENTEAFF. The chain uses TRBV13 and TRBJ1-1, with D unclear. V lost 5 bases to trimming and J lost 1 base, with 8 bases between them. CDR3 length: 13 residues. Per germline, CDR1 PRHDT and CDR2 FYEKMQ (reference sequence).

The V and J genes are TRBV5-1 and TRBJ2-5, with 8 nucleotides matching TRBD2. CDR3 length equals 15 residues. The germline gives CDR1 SGHRS, CDR2 YFSETQ. The V gene end was trimmed by 5 bases and the J gene end by 5 bases; junction bases not matched to a gene: 11. CDR3 in DNA: TGCGCCAGCAGGGTGGCGTCTAGCGGGCGGGAGACCCAGTACTTC. Its translation: CASRVASSGRETQYF.

CDR3 amino acids: CASSEAGTPGGEAFF. The CDR3 DNA is TGTGCCAGCAGTGAAGCCGGGACGCCAGGTGGTGAGGCTTTCTTT. This rearrangement joins TRBV25-1 to TRBJ1-1, with D possibly being TRBD1 (5 bases). CDR1 and CDR2 from the germline V gene are MGHDK and SYGVNS. V was clipped by 2 bases and J by 11 bases, with 21 bases between them. The length of the CDR3 is 15 residues.

In its sample, this clonotype was seen a few times. This chain uses TRBV12-5 with TRBJ2-5; D may be TRBD2 (6 bases). Germline V lookup: CDR1 LGHNT, CDR2 FRNRAP. Trimming removed 4 bases at V and 6 bases at J, with 18 bases between. This CDR3 has 15 residues. The CDR3 bases are TGTGCTAGTGGTTCCCCGGGGGAGGCTCTACAGACCCAGTACTTC. Its translation: CASGSPGEALQTQYF.

This clonotype was picked up many times. The chain combines TRBV29-1 with TRBJ2-7, with 13 bases identical to TRBD2. Losses at the gene ends were 0 bases for V and 7 bases for J; bases not matched to a gene: 6. This CDR3 contains 15 residues. The germline V gene has CDR1 SQVTM and CDR2 ANQGSEA. Here the CDR3 reads CSVEEGLAGVGEQYF. The CDR3 nucleotides read TGCAGCGTTGAAGAAGGACTAGCGGGAGTGGGTGAGCAGTACTTC.

This clonotype came up a few times. J is TRBJ2-7 and V is TRBV29-1; TRBD2 matches at 11 bases. The tail of the sequence fits TRBJ2-1 better, so the J call may be wrong. In germline, CDR1 is SQVTM, CDR2 ANQGSEA. The CDR3 is 13 residues long. The CDR3 DNA follows: TGCAGCGTTGGACTAGCGGGACTCAATGAGCAGTTCTTC. Protein: CSVGLAGLNEQFF.

In its sample, this clonotype was seen many times. The chain has TRBV7-9 and TRBJ2-7; TRBD1 matches at 12 bases. CDR1 is SEHNR and CDR2 is FQNEAQ in the germline V gene (reference sequence). This CDR3 has 14 amino acids. The V segment lost 2 bases and the J segment 6 bases; nucleotides outside the gene matches: 2. The CDR3 bases are TGTGCCAGCAGCTTAATGGGACAGGGGGCCGAGCAGTACTTC. Protein sequence: CASSLMGQGAEQYF. The whole variable domain, filled in from reference TRBV7-9 and TRBJ2-7, reads DTGVSQNPRHKITKRGQNVTFRCDPISEHNRLYWYRQTLGQGPEFLTYFQNEAQLEKSRLLSDRFSAERPKGSFSTLEIQRTEQGDSAMYLCASSLMGQGAEQYFGPGTRLTVT.

The chain joins TRBV5-6 to TRBJ2-3, with D unresolved. The germline V and J ends were trimmed by 1 base and 6 bases, with 9 bases remaining between them. Germline CDR1 and CDR2: SGHDT and YYEEEE. The CDR3 spans 13 residues. CDR3 amino acids: CASSLNRRDTQYF. CDR3 nucleotide sequence: TGTGCCAGCAGCTTGAATCGTAGGGATACGCAGTATTTT.

This clonotype was seen more than once but under ten times. The V call is TRBV9, the J call TRBJ2-5; 10 bases fit TRBD1. CDR3 length: 18 amino acids. Germline V CDR1 and CDR2: SGDLS, YYNGEE. The V and J ends lost 5 bases and 1 base, in that order; junction bases with no gene match: 14. This CDR3 reads CASSYSSTGTGVQETQYF. The CDR3 DNA sequence: TGTGCCAGCAGTTACTCGTCCACCGGGACAGGGGTCCAAGAGACCCAGTACTTC. Full variable domain (outside the CDR3, taken from reference TRBV9 and TRBJ2-5): DSGVTQTPKHLITATGQRVTLRCSPRSGDLSVYWYQQSLDQGLQFLIQYYNGEERAKGNILERFSAQQFPDLHSELNLSSLELGDSALYFCASSYSSTGTGVQETQYFGPGTRLLVL.

This clonotype occurred many times. The CDR3 spells CASSLRPRSYEQYF. CDR3 DNA sequence: TGTGCCAGCAGTCTTAGACCGCGGAGCTACGAGCAGTACTTC. The rearrangement joins TRBV6-6 to TRBJ2-7; D is uncertain. From germline, CDR1 is MNHNY and CDR2 SVGAGI (reference sequence). This CDR3 region has 14 residues. Trimming removed 5 bases at V and 3 bases at J, with 14 bases between.

This clonotype was seen repeatedly, ten times or more. This chain connects TRBV19 to TRBJ1-1; D is undetermined. Germline V gene lookup returns CDR1 LNHDA and CDR2 SQIVND (reference sequence). The CDR3 contains 13 residues. V lost 1 base and J 5 bases, leaving 8 bases between the germline ends. The CDR3 DNA reads as TGTGCCAGTAGTATAGTTCCCCCAACTGAAGCTTTCTTT. Residues: CASSIVPPTEAFF. The whole variable domain, filled in from reference TRBV19 and TRBJ1-1, reads DGGITQSPKYLFRKEGQNVTLSCEQNLNHDAMYWYRQDPGQGLRLIYYSQIVNDFQKGDIAEGYSVSREKKESFPLTVTSAQKNPTAFYLCASSIVPPTEAFFGQGTRLTVV.

The chain recombines TRBV27 with TRBJ2-7; D is unresolved. Trimming pared 6 bases from V and 5 bases from J, leaving 14 bases between. Germline-derived CDR1 and CDR2 are MNHEY and SMNVEV (reference sequence). CDR3 size: 13 residues. The CDR3 sequence: CASRSHGENEQYF. For the CDR3, the DNA is TGTGCCAGCAGATCCCATGGGGAAAACGAGCAGTACTTC.

The chain couples TRBV27 to TRBJ2-7; 9 bases are a match to TRBD1. Germline CDR1 is MNHEY and CDR2 is SMNVEV (reference sequence). Trimming removed 0 bases from V and 3 bases from J; junction bases left unmatched: 3. There are 15 residues in the CDR3. The CDR3 sequence is CASSLSGTGHYEQYF. As DNA, the CDR3 is TGTGCCAGCAGTTTATCGGGGACAGGGCACTACGAGCAGTACTTC.

This clonotype has a count of ten or more. The chain recombines TRBV6-6 with TRBJ1-1; 9 nucleotides line up with TRBD1. Looked up from germline, CDR1 is MNHNY and CDR2 is SVGAGI (reference sequence). Trimming at V came to 5 bases and at J to 1 base, leaving 5 bases not matched to a gene. The CDR3 is 15 residues long. The CDR3 nucleotides are TGTGCCAGCAGTCAAGGGACAGGGAAGAACACTGAAGCTTTCTTT. It specifies CASSQGTGKNTEAFF.

This clonotype was seen at least ten times. This chain uses TRBV5-8 with TRBJ1-1; a possible D gene is TRBD1 (6 bases). Germline CDR1 reads SGHTS; CDR2 reads YDEGEE. Deletions cut 4 bases from V and 11 bases from J, with 12 bases between. The length of the CDR3 is 11 residues. The CDR3 sequence: CASSHRDKAFF. CDR3 nucleotides: TGTGCCAGCAGCCACCGGGACAAGGCTTTCTTT. Filled out from reference TRBV5-8 and TRBJ1-1, the complete variable domain reads EAGVTQSPTHLIKTRGQQATLRCSPISGHTSVYWYQQALGLGLQFLLWYDEGEERNRGNFPPRFSGRQFPNYSSELNVNALELEDSALYLCASSHRDKAFFGQGTRLTVV.

As concerns this clonotype: This may be a read error: a much more frequent sequence differs by one nucleotide. V is TRBV12-3 or TRBV12-4 and J is TRBJ2-6; the D is unclear. The CDR3 has 14 residues. Trimming removed 6 bases from V and 6 bases from J, with 12 bases in between. CDR3 amino acids: CASRPSVEANVLTF. The CDR3 coding sequence is TGTGCCAGCAGACCAAGTGTCGAGGCCAACGTCCTGACTTTC.

This clonotype has a count of ten or more. The chain has TRBV12-3 or TRBV12-4 and TRBJ1-2; no firm D call. V was shortened by 3 bases and J by 4 bases, with 6 bases between the two germline ends. The CDR3 has 12 amino acids. CDR3 in DNA: TGTGCCAGCAGTTTCGAGTCCTATGGCTACACCTTC. As protein: CASSFESYGYTF.

In this sample, this clonotype turned up many times. The rearrangement uses TRBV24-1 and TRBJ2-2; D is ambiguous. CDR1 and CDR2 (germline): KGHDR, SFDVKD. The CDR3 totals 13 residues. The V end was cut by 5 bases, the J end by 2 bases, with 5 bases between. CDR3 in amino acids: CATSAGNTGELFF. CDR3 DNA sequence: TGTGCCACCAGTGCCGGTAACACCGGGGAGCTGTTTTTT.

The chain is built from TRBV7-2 and TRBJ1-2, with 10 positions matching TRBD1. V was pared by 5 bases and J by 8 bases, with 14 bases of the junction left unmatched. The CDR3 loop spans 16 amino acids. CDR1 is SGHTA and CDR2 is FQGNSA in the germline V gene. CDR3 DNA: TGTGCCAGCAGCCATTCCTATTGGGACAGGGGAGGAGGCTACACCTTC. This codes for CASSHSYWDRGGGYTF.

This clonotype turned up a few times. The rearrangement uses TRBV5-6 and TRBJ1-1, with D unresolved. V dropped 3 bases and J dropped 0 bases, with 12 bases sitting between them. The CDR3 runs 15 residues. Germline V gives CDR1 SGHDT, CDR2 YYEEEE. The CDR3 DNA reads as TGTGCCAGCAGCTCCCTCCTCAAGTTGAACACTGAAGCTTTCTTT. Its protein product is CASSSLLKLNTEAFF.